This T cell receptor (beta chain) was sequenced during a study of memory CD4+ T cells and cytomegalovirus serostatus. Study summary: Healthy Belgian adult donors included roughly ten CMV-positive and approximately 25 CMV-negative people.

For this clone: The same CDR3 arises from other DNA sequences in this sample as well.

Under the authors' procedure: Out-of-frame sequences were removed, leaving 2,204,828 distinct TCRbeta sequences. Only in-frame clones appear in the TCRdb table, and some are missing; sequencing was by immunoSEQ multiplex PCR. V, J and clone size derive from that table, while D and trimming were established from the DNA sequence. The sample holds 45,000 to 50,000 clones; around 78% are singletons and the top ten take about 0.8%. Germline V gives CDR1 SNHLY, CDR2 FYNNEI. After removal of 2 bases from V and 1 base from J, the junction contained 1 base not matched to a gene. This CDR3 contains 14 residues. Single viable CD3+CD4+CD8-CD45RO+ cells were sorted as the memory CD4+ T cells.

V gene TRBV2 combines with J gene TRBJ2-5, with 7 positions matching TRBD2. Sequencing was done on a sample of memory CD4+ T cells from blood. The source is an adult in good health and CMV-seronegative. The CDR3 nucleotides read TGTGCCAGCAGTGAATCTAGCGGCCAAGAGACCCAGTACTTC. It specifies CASSESSGQETQYF.